This TCR beta chain comes out of a study of blood T cell repertoires in COVID-19. Across the study: PBMCs, B-cell-depleted T cells, or T cells were the source of the cDNA or gDNA that made up the material.

The CDR3 runs 15 residues. V lost 3 bases to trimming and J lost 1 base, with 12 bases between them. Germline CDR1 reads SGHVS; CDR2 reads FQNEAQ. Generated by immunoSEQ multiplex PCR, the TCRdb table keeps only in-frame clones and is missing some. This sample has a few hundred thousand clones; about 82% occur once, and the top ten carry 2% to 3%. The sequencing input was peripheral blood. The sequence derives from a woman between 70 and 85 years old with COVID-19, enrolled during active disease. The chain employs TRBV7-8 and TRBJ1-1; no firm D call. The CDR3 DNA sequence: TGTGCCAGCAGCTTCTTGACTTCTTCGAACACTGAAGCTTTCTTT. Translated: CASSFLTSSNTEAFF.